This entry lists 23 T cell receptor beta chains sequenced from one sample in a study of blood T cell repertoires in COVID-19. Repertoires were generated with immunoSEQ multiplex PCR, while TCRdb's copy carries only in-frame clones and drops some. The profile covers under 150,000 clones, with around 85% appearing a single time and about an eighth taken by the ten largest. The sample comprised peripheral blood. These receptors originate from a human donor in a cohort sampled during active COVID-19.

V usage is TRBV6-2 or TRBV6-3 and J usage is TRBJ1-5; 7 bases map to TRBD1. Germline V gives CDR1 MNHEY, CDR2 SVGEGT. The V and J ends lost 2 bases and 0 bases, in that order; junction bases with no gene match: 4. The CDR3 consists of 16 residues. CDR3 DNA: TGTGCCAGCAGTTACGGGGGACAGTTTAGCAATCAGCCCCAGCATTTT. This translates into CASSYGGQFSNQPQHF.

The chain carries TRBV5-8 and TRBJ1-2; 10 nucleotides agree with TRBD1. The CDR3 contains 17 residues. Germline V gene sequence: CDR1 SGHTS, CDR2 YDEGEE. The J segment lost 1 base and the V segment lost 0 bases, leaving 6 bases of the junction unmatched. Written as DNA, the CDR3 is TGTGCCAGCAGCTTGGTACTTGGGACAGGGGTTAACTATGGCTACACCTTC. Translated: CASSLVLGTGVNYGYTF.

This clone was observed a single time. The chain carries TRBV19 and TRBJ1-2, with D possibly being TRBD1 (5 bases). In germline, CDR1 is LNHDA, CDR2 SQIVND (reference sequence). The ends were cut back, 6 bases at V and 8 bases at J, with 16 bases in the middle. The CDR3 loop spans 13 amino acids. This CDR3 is CASRITEQGGYTF. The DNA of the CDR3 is TGTGCCAGTAGAATAACCGAGCAGGGAGGCTACACCTTC.

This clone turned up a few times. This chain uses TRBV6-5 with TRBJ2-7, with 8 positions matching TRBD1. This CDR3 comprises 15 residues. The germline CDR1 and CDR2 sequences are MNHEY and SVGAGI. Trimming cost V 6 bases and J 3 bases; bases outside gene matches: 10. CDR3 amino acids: CASSLSDRGIYEQYF. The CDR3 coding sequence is TGTGCCAGCAGCCTTTCAGACAGGGGAATCTACGAGCAGTACTTC.

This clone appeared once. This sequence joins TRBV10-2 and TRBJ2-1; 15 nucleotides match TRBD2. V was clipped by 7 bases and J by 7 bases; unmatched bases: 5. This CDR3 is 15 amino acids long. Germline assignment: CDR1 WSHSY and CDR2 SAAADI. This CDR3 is CASTRTSGGGNEQFF. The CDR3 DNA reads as TGCGCCAGCACGCGGACTAGCGGGGGGGGTAATGAGCAGTTCTTC.

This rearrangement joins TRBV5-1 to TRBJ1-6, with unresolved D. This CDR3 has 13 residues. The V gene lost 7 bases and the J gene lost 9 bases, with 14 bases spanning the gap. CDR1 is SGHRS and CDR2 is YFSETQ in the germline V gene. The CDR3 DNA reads TGCGCCAGCGCGCCGGGTGGGAGTTCACCCCTCCACTTT. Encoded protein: CASAPGGSSPLHF.

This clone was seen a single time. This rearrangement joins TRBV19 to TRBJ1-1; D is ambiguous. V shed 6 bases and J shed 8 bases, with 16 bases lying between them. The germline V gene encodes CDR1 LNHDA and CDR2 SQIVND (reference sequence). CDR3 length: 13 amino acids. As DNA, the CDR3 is TGTGCCAGTAGCCTAGCGGGCATAGGGGAAGCTTTCTTT. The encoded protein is CASSLAGIGEAFF.

As DNA, the CDR3 is TGTGCCAGCAAAACAGGGGTTACCGCTAACTATGGCTACACCTTC. This translates into CASKTGVTANYGYTF. This chain uses TRBV6-5 with TRBJ1-2; 7 nucleotides match TRBD1. Germline V gene sequence: CDR1 MNHEY, CDR2 SVGAGI. V lost 7 bases and J lost 0; bases outside the gene matches: 8. This CDR3 has 15 amino acids.

CDR3 coding DNA: TGTGCCAGCAGCGTTTTAGCGGGGGCCCTCAATGAGCAGTTCTTC. As protein: CASSVLAGALNEQFF. The gene calls are TRBV9 and TRBJ2-1, with 9 bases lining up with TRBD2. This CDR3 is 15 amino acids long. The junction had 6 bases not matched to a gene; V was cut back by 2 bases and J by 6 bases. In germline, CDR1 is SGDLS, CDR2 YYNGEE.

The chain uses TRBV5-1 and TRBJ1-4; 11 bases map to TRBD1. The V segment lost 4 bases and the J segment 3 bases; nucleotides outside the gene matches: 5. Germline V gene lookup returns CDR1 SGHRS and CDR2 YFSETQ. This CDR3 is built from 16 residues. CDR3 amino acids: CASSQDRGRANEKLFF. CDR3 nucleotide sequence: TGCGCCAGCAGCCAGGACAGGGGGCGGGCTAATGAAAAACTGTTTTTT.

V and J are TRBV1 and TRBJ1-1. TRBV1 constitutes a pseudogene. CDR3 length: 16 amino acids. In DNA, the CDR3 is TGCACCAGCACCACCCTAGCCAGGGAGGCTCTTTATGAAGCTTTCTTT. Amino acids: CTSTTLAREALYEAFF.

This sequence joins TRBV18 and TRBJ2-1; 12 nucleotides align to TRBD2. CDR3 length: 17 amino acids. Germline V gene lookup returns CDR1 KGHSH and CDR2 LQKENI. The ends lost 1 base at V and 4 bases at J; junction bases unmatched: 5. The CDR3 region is CASSPLTSGGQYNEQFF. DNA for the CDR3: TGTGCCAGCTCACCACTTACTAGCGGGGGGCAATACAATGAGCAGTTCTTC.

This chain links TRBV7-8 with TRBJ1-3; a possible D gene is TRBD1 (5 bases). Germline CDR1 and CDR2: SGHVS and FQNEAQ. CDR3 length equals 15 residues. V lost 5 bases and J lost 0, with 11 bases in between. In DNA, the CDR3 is TGTGCCAGCAGCCCGGACACCGACTCTGGAAACACCATATATTTT. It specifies CASSPDTDSGNTIYF.

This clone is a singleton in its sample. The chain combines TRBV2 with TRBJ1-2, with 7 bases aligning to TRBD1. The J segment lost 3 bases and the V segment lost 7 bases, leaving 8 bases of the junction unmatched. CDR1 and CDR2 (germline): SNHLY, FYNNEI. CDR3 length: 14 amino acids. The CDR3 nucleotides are TGTGCCAGCATCCCAGGGGGGCAGTACTATGGCTACACCTTC. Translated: CASIPGGQYYGYTF.

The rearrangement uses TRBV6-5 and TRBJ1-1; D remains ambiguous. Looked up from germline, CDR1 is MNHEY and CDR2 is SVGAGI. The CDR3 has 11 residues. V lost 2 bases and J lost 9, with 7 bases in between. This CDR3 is CASSYGWQAFF. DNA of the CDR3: TGTGCCAGCAGTTACGGTTGGCAAGCTTTCTTT.

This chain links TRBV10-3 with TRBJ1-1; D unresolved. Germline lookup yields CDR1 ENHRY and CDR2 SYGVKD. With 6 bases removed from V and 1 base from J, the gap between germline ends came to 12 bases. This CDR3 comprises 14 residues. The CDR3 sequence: CAISGYPGNTEAFF. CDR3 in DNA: TGTGCCATCAGCGGTTATCCGGGGAACACTGAAGCTTTCTTT.

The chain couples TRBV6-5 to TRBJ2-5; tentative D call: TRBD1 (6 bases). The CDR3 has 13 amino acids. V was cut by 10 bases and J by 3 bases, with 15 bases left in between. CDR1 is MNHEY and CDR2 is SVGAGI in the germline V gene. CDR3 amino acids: CATVRGSEETQYF. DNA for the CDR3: TGTGCCACCGTCAGGGGTAGCGAAGAGACCCAGTACTTC.

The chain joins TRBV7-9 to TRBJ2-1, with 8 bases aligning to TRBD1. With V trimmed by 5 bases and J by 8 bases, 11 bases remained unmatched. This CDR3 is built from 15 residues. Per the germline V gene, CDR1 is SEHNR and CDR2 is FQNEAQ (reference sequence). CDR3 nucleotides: TGTGCCAGCAGCCATGGGACAGGAATTAAGGATGAGCAGTTCTTC. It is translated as CASSHGTGIKDEQFF.

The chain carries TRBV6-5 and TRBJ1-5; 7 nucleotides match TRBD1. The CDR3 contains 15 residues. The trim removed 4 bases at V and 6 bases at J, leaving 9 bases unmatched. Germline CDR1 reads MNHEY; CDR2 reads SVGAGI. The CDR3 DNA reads TGTGCCAGCAGTTTAGGGCAGGGGGTGGCTCAGCCCCAGCATTTT. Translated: CASSLGQGVAQPQHF.

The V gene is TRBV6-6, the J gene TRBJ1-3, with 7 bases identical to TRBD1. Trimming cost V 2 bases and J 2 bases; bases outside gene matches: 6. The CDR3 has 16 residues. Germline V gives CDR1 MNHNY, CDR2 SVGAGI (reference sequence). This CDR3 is CASSYTPTGAGNTIYF. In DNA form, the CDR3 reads TGTGCCAGCAGTTACACCCCCACAGGGGCTGGAAACACCATATATTTT.

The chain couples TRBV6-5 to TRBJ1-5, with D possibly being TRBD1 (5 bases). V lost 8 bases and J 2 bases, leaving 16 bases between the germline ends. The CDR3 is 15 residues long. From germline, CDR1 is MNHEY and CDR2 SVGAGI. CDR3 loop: CASGQGIIGNQPQHF. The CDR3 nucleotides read TGTGCCAGCGGACAAGGAATCATCGGCAATCAGCCCCAGCATTTT.

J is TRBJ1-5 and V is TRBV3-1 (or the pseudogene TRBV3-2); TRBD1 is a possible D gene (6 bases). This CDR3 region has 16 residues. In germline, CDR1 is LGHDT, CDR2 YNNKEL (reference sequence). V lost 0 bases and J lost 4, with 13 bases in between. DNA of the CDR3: TGTGCCAGCAGCCAAGATTTTACAGGGCAGAATCAGCCCCAGCATTTT. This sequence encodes CASSQDFTGQNQPQHF.

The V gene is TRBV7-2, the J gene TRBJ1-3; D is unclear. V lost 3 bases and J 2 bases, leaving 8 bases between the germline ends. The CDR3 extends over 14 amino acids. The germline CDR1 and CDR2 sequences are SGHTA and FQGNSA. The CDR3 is CASSFGLAGNTIYF. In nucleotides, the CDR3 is TGTGCCAGCAGCTTCGGCCTAGCTGGAAACACCATATATTTT.